These 12 T cell receptor beta chains came from one sample sequenced in a study of Tregs in tolerant kidney transplant recipients. TCRdb keeps only in-frame clones here, not all; method: immunoSEQ multiplex PCR. The sample has about 64,000 clones, about 98% seen once. The specimen was Tregs from blood, collected before the transplant. Receptors were obtained from a human donor who received a combined kidney and bone marrow transplant.

The count of this clone is one. The V call is TRBV7-2, the J call TRBJ2-7, with 14 bases that match TRBD2. The J segment lost 4 bases and the V segment lost 5 bases, leaving 7 bases of the junction unmatched. The CDR3 covers 16 residues. Germline loops: CDR1 SGHTA, CDR2 FQGNSA. CDR3 protein: CASSPSTSGGVYEQYF. The CDR3 DNA reads TGTGCCAGCAGCCCGTCGACTAGCGGGGGGGTTTACGAGCAGTACTTC.

CDR3 sequence (DNA): TGTGCCAGCAGCTTATTACAGGGGTACGAGCAGTACTTC. Its translation: CASSLLQGYEQYF. The chain couples TRBV7-3 to TRBJ2-7; 7 bases line up with TRBD1. The CDR3 extends over 13 amino acids. Germline V CDR1 and CDR2: SGHTA, FQGTGA. J was trimmed by 4 bases and V by 2 bases; bases with no gene match: 2.

This sequence joins TRBV7-8 and TRBJ1-4; D unclear. This CDR3 is built from 13 residues. Looked up from germline, CDR1 is SGHVS and CDR2 is FQNEAQ. The V and J ends lost 0 bases and 8 bases respectively, with 7 bases between them. The CDR3 reads CASSLALREKLFF. CDR3 sequence (DNA): TGTGCCAGCAGCTTAGCGCTGAGGGAAAAACTGTTTTTT.

This chain uses TRBV5-1 with TRBJ2-7; D is unresolved. CDR1 is SGHRS, CDR2 YFSETQ, per germline. Trimming pared 0 bases from V and 3 bases from J, leaving 7 bases between. CDR3 length: 13 residues. The CDR3 DNA follows: TGCGCCAGCAGCTTGGCCTCGGGCTACGAGCAGTACTTC. Translation: CASSLASGYEQYF.

The V and J genes are TRBV9 and TRBJ2-3; 11 bases match TRBD2. The germline V gene encodes CDR1 SGDLS and CDR2 YYNGEE. This CDR3 contains 19 residues. V lost 0 bases to trimming and J lost 6 bases; unmatched junction nucleotides: 15. The CDR3 DNA reads as TGTGCCAGCAGCGTAGTCCCGGACTACTTAGCGGGAGGGCCGGATACGCAGTATTTT. It specifies CASSVVPDYLAGGPDTQYF.

This clone was counted once. The chain combines TRBV2 with TRBJ2-4, with D perhaps matching TRBD2 (5 bases). This CDR3 contains 15 residues. V was trimmed by 1 base and J by 8 bases, leaving 15 bases between them. CDR1 is SNHLY and CDR2 is FYNNEI in the germline V gene. CDR3 sequence (DNA): TGTGCCAGCAGTGAAGGAACAAAATACGGGGACATTCAGTACTTC. Protein: CASSEGTKYGDIQYF.

V usage is TRBV7-2 and J usage is TRBJ1-2; 7 bases are shared with TRBD1. With 1 base clipped from V and 7 bases from J, the junction kept 3 bases outside the gene matches. The CDR3 spans 13 residues. Per the germline V gene, CDR1 is SGHTA and CDR2 is FQGNSA. In DNA, the CDR3 is TGTGCCAGCAGCTTAGGACAGGGCTCTGGCTACACCTTC. Protein: CASSLGQGSGYTF. Variable domain in full (rest from reference TRBV7-2 and TRBJ1-2): GAGVSQSPSNKVTEKGKDVELRCDPISGHTALYWYRQSLGQGLEFLIYFQGNSAPDKSGLPSDRFSAERTGGSVSTLTIQRTQQEDSAVYLCASSLGQGSGYTFGSGTRLTVV.

The J gene is TRBJ2-3, the V gene TRBV4-1; 9 bases are a match to TRBD1. The germline CDR1 and CDR2 sequences are MGHRA and YSYEKL. The CDR3 contains 16 residues. Trimming at V came to 3 bases and at J to 3 bases, leaving 7 bases not matched to a gene. The DNA of the CDR3 is TGCGCCAGCAGCCACGGGACAGGGCAGCGTACAGATACGCAGTATTTT. Translating gives CASSHGTGQRTDTQYF.

The CDR3 protein is CASSLAYNEQFF. In nucleotides, the CDR3 is TGCGCCAGCAGCTTAGCGTACAATGAGCAGTTCTTC. The chain has TRBV5-1 and TRBJ2-1; D is undetermined. CDR1 and CDR2 from the germline V gene are SGHRS and YFSETQ. This CDR3 region has 12 residues. With 2 bases removed from V and 4 bases from J, the gap between germline ends came to 4 bases.

The V and J genes are TRBV14 and TRBJ2-3; tentative D call: TRBD2 (5 bases). Trimming took 4 bases from V and 3 from J, leaving 8 bases between them. CDR1 is SGHDN, CDR2 FVKESK, per germline. The CDR3 totals 13 residues. The CDR3 sequence is CASSLGNTDTQYF. CDR3 in DNA: TGTGCCAGCAGCCTCGGGAATACAGATACGCAGTATTTT.

The genes are TRBV10-3 and TRBJ2-3; tentative D call: TRBD2 (6 bases). V was pared by 10 bases and J by 1 base, with 6 bases between. Germline V gene data show CDR1 as ENHRY and CDR2 as SYGVKD. The CDR3 totals 11 residues. The CDR3 loop reads CATGGTDTQYF. Written as DNA, the CDR3 is TGTGCCACGGGAGGCACAGATACGCAGTATTTT.

The J gene is TRBJ1-2, the V gene TRBV6-5; possible D gene TRBD1, 5 bases. CDR3 size: 14 residues. The V and J ends lost 6 bases and 8 bases respectively, with 19 bases between them. Germline V gene lookup returns CDR1 MNHEY and CDR2 SVGAGI. The CDR3 here is CASRSGAAPEGYTF. The CDR3 DNA follows: TGTGCCAGCAGATCTGGGGCGGCCCCGGAGGGCTACACCTTC.